These 28 T cell receptor beta chains were all obtained from the same sample, sequenced in a study of blood T cells in healthy people across ages. A J-beta primer mix and a sample-barcoded 5' primer were used in a second PCR of roughly 6 to 12 cycles. TCRdb ran MiXCR on the 5' RACE reads and lists one entry per CDR3 protein. The sample gives about 500,000 distinct CDR3 sequences, 24% of which show up once; 8.7% is in the top ten. These data were also filed under a second study, of T cells of mothers and their children.

The sample was blood. These receptors all stem from a boy aged 5-17 years in good health.

V usage is TRBV20-1 and J usage is TRBJ2-7; TRBD2 aligns across 10 bases. V shed 8 bases, J shed 6 bases, and the junction held 10 bases outside the gene matches. This CDR3 contains 13 residues. Germline V gene lookup returns CDR1 DFQATT and CDR2 SNEGSKA (reference sequence). The chain's CDR3 is CSSLSGRRCEQYF. The CDR3, as DNA: TGCAGTTCCCTTAGCGGGAGGCGATGCGAGCAGTACTTC.

This clonotype was seen only a few times. This chain uses TRBV28 with TRBJ2-4; D uncertain. Germline V CDR1 and CDR2: MDHEN, SYDVKM. Trimming took off 1 base at V and 0 bases at J, with 10 bases between the two ends. The CDR3 is 16 amino acids. The CDR3 loop is CASSLSQQLAKNIQYF. In DNA form, the CDR3 reads TGTGCCAGCAGTTTATCACAGCAGCTAGCCAAAAACATTCAGTACTTC.

V usage is TRBV20-1 and J usage is TRBJ2-1, with 8 bases lining up with TRBD2. Unmatched junction bases numbered 9, after V lost 0 bases and J lost 5 bases. In germline, CDR1 is DFQATT, CDR2 SNEGSKA (reference sequence). The CDR3 contains 16 residues. DNA of the CDR3: TGCAGTGCTAGAGATCTAAGGCGGGGGGCAGACAATGAGCAGTTCTTC. As protein: CSARDLRRGADNEQFF.

V and J are TRBV11-2 and TRBJ2-7; D uncertain. V was clipped by 5 bases and J by 5 bases, with 16 bases between them. The germline V gene encodes CDR1 SGHAT and CDR2 FQNNGV. This CDR3 spans 14 amino acids. CDR3 nucleotide sequence: TGTGCCAGCAGCCGCGACACACAAAGGGACGAGCAGTACTTC. Translated: CASSRDTQRDEQYF.

This clonotype turned up a few times. In this CDR3 the conserved last residue, phenylalanine or tryptophan, is missing, so a read error is likely. The DNA is omitted, as the CDR3 cannot be located on it reliably, and the CDR3 follows TCRdb's listing. The J gene is TRBJ2-3, the V gene TRBV6-5; the table's D gene call, TRBD1, was not cross checked with the DNA. With termini counted, the CDR3 has 8 amino acids. The germline gives CDR1 MNHEY, CDR2 SVGAGI. The CDR3 here is CASSSPSD.

This clonotype was counted between two and nine times. V is TRBV29-1 and J is TRBJ2-3, with 8 bases that match TRBD2. CDR1 and CDR2 from the germline V gene are SQVTM and ANQGSEA. The CDR3 length is 14 residues. V lost 3 bases to trimming and J lost 6 bases; unmatched junction nucleotides: 8. The CDR3 region has the DNA TGCAGCGTTGATCGAGCGGGAGACACGGATACGCAGTATTTT. Protein product: CSVDRAGDTDTQYF.

The chain is built from TRBV28 and TRBJ1-2; 8 bases line up with TRBD1. CDR3 length: 13 amino acids. Trimming at V came to 9 bases and at J to 5 bases, leaving 8 bases not matched to a gene. Germline CDR1 is MDHEN and CDR2 is SYDVKM. The CDR3 DNA reads as TGTGCCAGTCGGACAGGGCATGCTTATGGCTACACCTTC. As protein: CASRTGHAYGYTF.

The chain is built from TRBV11-2 and TRBJ2-4; D not resolved. In germline, CDR1 is SGHAT, CDR2 FQNNGV. The CDR3 extends over 14 amino acids. Trimming took 1 base from V and 0 from J, leaving 4 bases between them. Here the CDR3 DNA reads TGTGCCAGCAGCTTAGTTATAGCCAAAAACATTCAGTACTTC. It codes for CASSLVIAKNIQYF.

This clonotype was detected only a few times. The rearrangement uses TRBV5-6 and TRBJ1-5; D gene ambiguous. Trimming took 1 base from V and 3 from J, leaving 14 bases between them. This CDR3 is 16 amino acids long. Germline V gives CDR1 SGHDT, CDR2 YYEEEE. The CDR3 region has the DNA TGTGCCAGCAGCTTGTTCGGTCAGAGCCTCAATCAGCCCCAGCATTTT. It specifies CASSLFGQSLNQPQHF.

The chain joins TRBV29-1 to TRBJ1-4; tentatively, D is TRBD1 (5 bases). Germline V gives CDR1 SQVTM, CDR2 ANQGSEA. V was cut by 0 bases and J by 7 bases, with 15 bases left in between. The CDR3 has 15 amino acids. CDR3 bases: TGCAGCGTTGAAGATCTGGGGCAGGGCCTTGAAAAACTGTTTTTT. This codes for CSVEDLGQGLEKLFF.

This clonotype was observed a handful of times. The rearrangement joins TRBV6-1 to TRBJ1-2, with TRBD1 matching over 8 bases. With V trimmed by 4 bases and J by 8 bases, 9 bases remained unmatched. CDR1 and CDR2 from the germline V gene are MNHNS and SASEGT. CDR3 length: 14 residues. Here the CDR3 DNA reads TGTGCCAGCAGTGCCTCCCAGGGGGCGGGAGGCTACACCTTC. This gives the protein CASSASQGAGGYTF.

The gene calls are TRBV15 and TRBJ1-5; D gene uncertain. The V and J ends lost 0 bases and 7 bases respectively, with 4 bases between them. Germline assignment: CDR1 LNHNV and CDR2 YYDKDF (reference sequence). The CDR3 length is 12 residues. CDR3 protein: CATSRDWQPQHF. DNA of the CDR3: TGTGCCACCAGCAGAGACTGGCAGCCCCAGCATTTT.

The chain links TRBV29-1 to TRBJ2-1, with TRBD2 identical over 7 bases. Germline V gene lookup returns CDR1 SQVTM and CDR2 ANQGSEA. The J segment lost 5 bases and the V segment lost 4 bases, leaving 14 bases of the junction unmatched. The CDR3 spans 16 residues. CDR3 DNA: TGCAGCGTTGGTGGGGGGTCGGGGGGTCCCCACAATGAGCAGTTCTTC. Protein: CSVGGGSGGPHNEQFF.

A few counts support this clonotype. The chain combines TRBV20-1 with TRBJ1-2; D not certain. V was pared by 3 bases and J by 4 bases, with 15 bases between. This CDR3 is built from 14 residues. The germline V gene encodes CDR1 DFQATT and CDR2 SNEGSKA (reference sequence). In nucleotides, the CDR3 is TGCAGTGCTAGTACGGACGGAGACTTCTATGGCTACACCTTC. Amino acids: CSASTDGDFYGYTF.

The CDR3 sequence is CATSSGSSSGNTIYF. In DNA, the CDR3 is TGTGCCACCAGCAGTGGCAGTAGCTCTGGAAACACCATATATTTT. The chain is built from TRBV15 and TRBJ1-3; D unclear. Deletions cut 3 bases from V and 0 bases from J, with 9 bases between. Germline V gene sequence: CDR1 LNHNV, CDR2 YYDKDF (reference sequence). CDR3 length: 15 amino acids.

Ten or more counts support this clonotype. V gene TRBV27 combines with J gene TRBJ2-7; D is undetermined. From germline, CDR1 is MNHEY and CDR2 SMNVEV (reference sequence). Trimming took off 8 bases at V and 2 bases at J, with 10 bases between the two ends. This CDR3 has 12 residues. CDR3 DNA sequence: TGTGCCAGCGCTATGGATCCCTACGAGCAGTACTTC. It yields the protein CASAMDPYEQYF.

In its sample, this clonotype was seen a few times. The chain employs TRBV28 and TRBJ2-3; D is possibly TRBD2 (6 bases). Germline values: CDR1 MDHEN, CDR2 SYDVKM. This CDR3 region has 19 residues. V was trimmed by 3 bases and J by 4 bases, leaving 26 bases between them. Here the CDR3 DNA reads TGTGCCAGCAGTTTTAATCCCCTTAAGGTGTCCCGGAGGGCAGATACGCAGTATTTT. Translation: CASSFNPLKVSRRADTQYF.

This clonotype was found a few times. The chain uses TRBV4-3 and TRBJ2-7; D gene unclear. CDR3 size: 13 residues. The V end was cut by 3 bases, the J end by 7 bases, with 13 bases between. The germline V gene encodes CDR1 LGHNA and CDR2 YSLEER. The CDR3 loop is CASSQQVTAEQYF. In DNA, the CDR3 is TGCGCCAGCAGCCAGCAAGTCACAGCTGAGCAGTACTTC.

This clonotype was counted between two and nine times. V usage is TRBV4-3 and J usage is TRBJ2-1, with 8 bases fitting TRBD2. Per the germline V gene, CDR1 is LGHNA and CDR2 is YSLEER. This CDR3 spans 18 amino acids. The trim removed 0 bases at V and 0 bases at J, leaving 7 bases unmatched. The CDR3 DNA reads TGCGCCAGCAGCCAAGATCCAGTAGCGGGGAGCTCCTACAATGAGCAGTTCTTC. This encodes CASSQDPVAGSSYNEQFF.

This chain connects TRBV28 to TRBJ2-5; 11 bases are a match to TRBD2. CDR1 and CDR2 from the germline V gene are MDHEN and SYDVKM. This CDR3 has 14 residues. V trimming: 5 bases; J trimming: 11 bases; junction bases outside the gene matches: 10. The CDR3 protein is CASSIAGGPREQYF. CDR3 bases: TGTGCCAGCAGTATAGCGGGAGGGCCAAGGGAGCAGTACTTC.

This chain joins TRBV20-1 and TRBJ1-1, with D possibly TRBD1 on 6 matching bases. The CDR3 extends over 14 amino acids. The ends were cut back, 1 base at V and 0 bases at J, with 9 bases in the middle. The germline V gene has CDR1 DFQATT and CDR2 SNEGSKA (reference sequence). CDR3 nucleotide sequence: TGCAGTGCTAGAGTGGGGACAATGAACACTGAAGCTTTCTTT. The encoded protein is CSARVGTMNTEAFF.

The chain employs TRBV7-3 and TRBJ2-1; maybe TRBD1 (6 bases). The DNA end is more similar to TRBJ2-7, so the J call may be wrong. From germline, CDR1 is SGHTA and CDR2 FQGTGA. The CDR3 spans 15 residues. The CDR3 protein is CASSLTGGSGREQYF. The CDR3 DNA reads as TGTGCCAGCAGCTTAACAGGGGGATCAGGGCGGGAGCAGTACTTC.

This clonotype came up a few times. The chain couples TRBV2 to TRBJ2-3, with D possibly TRBD2 on 5 matching bases. The V end lost 3 bases, the J end lost 8 bases, and 15 bases lay between the germline ends. The V gene's germline CDR1 is SNHLY and CDR2 FYNNEI. The CDR3 sequence is 14 residues long. The CDR3 DNA is TGTGCCAGCAGTGAGCTCAGGAGGCCCACTACGCAGTATTTT. Protein: CASSELRRPTTQYF.

V and J are TRBV12-3 or TRBV12-4 and TRBJ2-7; 9 bases are a match to TRBD1. The ends lost 5 bases at V and 3 bases at J; junction bases unmatched: 5. The CDR3 length is 14 residues. The CDR3 is CASSRTGGGYEQYF. DNA of the CDR3: TGTGCCAGCAGTAGAACAGGGGGCGGCTACGAGCAGTACTTC.

This sequence joins TRBV29-1 and TRBJ1-2; unclear D gene. Trimming took off 0 bases at V and 6 bases at J, with 2 bases between the two ends. CDR1 and CDR2 (germline): SQVTM, ANQGSEA. This CDR3 is 10 amino acids long. CDR3 in DNA: TGCAGCGTTGAAGAAAATGGCTACACCTTC. Its translation: CSVEENGYTF.

The table lists this clonotype with many counts. J is TRBJ2-5 and V is TRBV29-1; a possible D gene is TRBD2 (6 bases). V was cut by 4 bases and J by 0 bases, with 27 bases left in between. CDR3 length: 19 amino acids. Germline lookup yields CDR1 SQVTM and CDR2 ANQGSEA. This CDR3 is CSVAMGAASADWYQETQYF. The CDR3 DNA reads as TGCAGCGTTGCAATGGGAGCGGCTAGCGCCGACTGGTACCAAGAGACCCAGTACTTC.

The chain has TRBV6-5 and TRBJ2-7; perhaps D is TRBD1 or TRBD2 (5 bases each). The CDR3 is made up of 14 amino acids. Trimming pared 2 bases from V and 4 bases from J, leaving 12 bases between. CDR1 is MNHEY and CDR2 is SVGAGI in the germline V gene. CDR3 residues: CASSYRDPGYEQYF. DNA for the CDR3: TGTGCCAGCAGTTACCGGGACCCCGGGTACGAGCAGTACTTC.

The J gene is TRBJ2-4, the V gene TRBV28, with D unclear. This CDR3 has 13 residues. Germline CDR1 reads MDHEN; CDR2 reads SYDVKM. With 2 bases removed from V and 4 bases from J, the gap between germline ends came to 6 bases. Here the CDR3 reads CASSLTLKNIQYF. As DNA, the CDR3 is TGTGCCAGCAGTTTAACTCTGAAAAACATTCAGTACTTC.